The following is a TCR beta chain sequence with its context. It lacks a known antigen. Base-call qualities are not available, and no considerably larger clone is one nucleotide away. The CDR3 measures 11 amino acids from cysteine to phenylalanine. The CDR3 DNA has 33 bases and is translated from base 1. Taken from the germline V gene (reference sequence), the CDR1 and CDR2 loops are SGHNT and YYREEE. V is clipped by 1 base and J by 8 bases, and the sequence between their germline boundaries is 4 bases long. Two rounds of multiplex PCR were used to amplify the TCR beta CDR3 region from genomic DNA. The first PCR round used primers specific to each TRBV and TRBJ gene, and the primer sequences were filed in Chinese patent CN105087789A. Universal primers were used in the second round of PCR. The Roche High Pure PCR Template Preparation Kit was used to extract genomic DNA from frozen PBMCs. Paired-end sequencing with 151 bp reads was performed on the libraries using an Illumina HiSeq 3000. For the original study's pipeline: CutAdapt was used to remove raw reads lacking the multiplex PCR primer sequences. PEAR was used to merge high-quality paired reads into contigs. MiXCR assigned TRB V, D and J gene segments to each contig by aligning to reference sequences. To remove sequencing errors, CDR3 sequences were clustered according to base quality and sequence similarity. Shannon entropy, normalized by the natural log of the productive TCR sequence number, served as the measure of diversity. Clonality was defined as one minus Shannon entropy divided by the natural log of the number of unique clonotypes. Progression-free survival cut-offs for repertoire metrics were chosen using the Youden index of ROC curves, with analyses run in R 3.5.3. TCRdb reran the public reads through fastp at Q25 and MiXCR, keeping productive beta chains. Each entry is one CDR3 protein sequence, shown with its most common DNA and genes. TCRdb, rather than the study authors, made the V and J calls. This sample comprises about 17,000 distinct CDR3 sequences, around 30% of them detected only once. The ten largest clones capture 31% of the sample.

These data originate in a study of prognosis after radiotherapy for stage I lung cancer (dated by TCRdb to 2020 to 2023). Notes on the research overall: Between early 2018 and early 2019, approximately 18 stage I NSCLC patients were enrolled in Nanjing, China. Every patient was regarded as medically inoperable, because of comorbidities in some 13 cases and refusal of surgery in 6 or 7 cases. In every patient, SBRT was given without any concurrent therapy. Approximately 15 patients had newly diagnosed primary stage I lung tumors, and five had oligometastatic NSCLC after surgical resection of the primary tumor. Four of the 19 patients developed distant metastases after SBRT, at a median of about 7 months; the other 15 showed no significant progression. The study sequenced 38 blood samples from about 19 patients, one before and one after SBRT per patient. Image-guided IMRT or VMAT was used to deliver SBRT in 3 to 5 fractions at a biologically effective dose of at least 100 Gy. The cohort comprised around 14 men and several women with a median age of roughly 75 years, ranging from 53 to 84 years. Squamous cell carcinoma histology was identified in more than five patients, and adenocarcinoma histology was identified in twelve patients. Peripheral blood TCR beta repertoires were profiled in stage I NSCLC patients before and after stereotactic body radiotherapy, and the study then linked these repertoires to distant failure.

Results the study describes overall, beyond this receptor: A decrease in unique TCR clone counts was observed after SBRT (median approximately 9,800 before versus fewer than 8,000 after; Wilcoxon paired P=0.011). Post-SBRT Shannon entropy and its change from baseline were lower in patients who developed distant metastases; baseline Shannon entropy was not associated with metastases. TRBV and TRBJ usage frequencies reportedly varied with metastasis status, involving two V genes at baseline and nine V and two J genes after SBRT. Whether the expanded TCR clones were tumor-specific was not determined. No adjustment for multiple comparisons was applied to any of the reported P values. The study was limited by the small cohort and short follow-up, and independent validation of the study findings is required.

A history of other malignancies or of prior chemotherapy or radiotherapy was absent in all patients, and node-negative disease was shown on CT and PET/CT in all patients. At each of the two time points, roughly 6.5 milliliters of peripheral venous blood were collected into EDTA tubes. Ficoll-Paque Plus density-gradient centrifugation was used to isolate PBMCs. Right after collection, samples were placed at -80 degrees C and kept there until analysis. The clonotype comes from a donor over 45 with non-small cell lung cancer. The source was PBMCs, collected before or after stereotactic body radiation therapy (not recorded which). The V and J genes are TRBV5-4 and TRBJ2-1; the D gene lacks a confident call. CDR3 sequence: CASSLTDEQFF. The sequence in DNA is TGTGCCAGCAGCTTGACAGATGAGCAGTTCTTC.